This passage covers 5 T cell receptor beta chains from one sample sequenced in a study of shared clonotypes between healthy human individuals. The repertoire was sequenced with immunoSEQ multiplex PCR; TCRdb's copy has only in-frame clones and lacks some. The sample consists of about 2.3 million clones, 85% to 95% of them appearing once. Input material: naive CD4+ T cells from PBMCs. Subset noted: CD45RA+ positively selected. The receptors shown here come from a man between 18 and 29 years old in good health. Some clones in this sample may be carry-over from other donors' samples.

The chain recombines TRBV7-6 with TRBJ2-5; tentative D call: TRBD2 (6 bases). Looked up from germline, CDR1 is SGHVS and CDR2 is FNYEAQ. The CDR3 contains 15 residues. Trimming stripped 5 bases from V and 4 bases from J, with 17 bases between. CDR3 loop: CASSPGGVVGETQYF. CDR3 nucleotides: TGTGCCAGCAGCCCGGGCGGGGTGGTCGGAGAGACCCAGTACTTC.

V gene TRBV9 combines with J gene TRBJ2-5; no clear D. Germline V gene data show CDR1 as SGDLS and CDR2 as YYNGEE. The V gene lost 0 bases and the J gene lost 2 bases, with 8 bases spanning the gap. CDR3 length: 14 residues. Here the CDR3 reads CASSVEGIQETQYF. CDR3 bases: TGTGCCAGCAGCGTAGAAGGGATACAAGAGACCCAGTACTTC. The variable domain in full, with the rest retrieved from reference TRBV9 and TRBJ2-5, is DSGVTQTPKHLITATGQRVTLRCSPRSGDLSVYWYQQSLDQGLQFLIQYYNGEERAKGNILERFSAQQFPDLHSELNLSSLELGDSALYFCASSVEGIQETQYFGPGTRLLVL.

The chain couples TRBV15 to TRBJ1-1, with D uncertain. V lost 4 bases and J lost 3, with 9 bases in between. In germline, CDR1 is LNHNV, CDR2 YYDKDF (reference sequence). The CDR3 runs 13 residues. The CDR3 region is CATSNWFDTEAFF. The CDR3 region has the DNA TGTGCCACCAGCAATTGGTTCGACACTGAAGCTTTCTTT.

The chain employs TRBV7-9 and TRBJ2-7; D is undetermined. V was clipped by 8 bases and J by 7 bases, with 15 bases between them. The CDR3 is 12 residues long. From germline, CDR1 is SEHNR and CDR2 FQNEAQ (reference sequence). DNA of the CDR3: TGTGCCAGCGCCTTCTCCGTCGGGGAGCAGTACTTC. It specifies CASAFSVGEQYF.

The gene calls are TRBV18 and TRBJ2-2; no reliable D call. Germline V lookup: CDR1 KGHSH, CDR2 LQKENI. The V end was cut by 6 bases, the J end by 3 bases, with 8 bases between. The CDR3 is 13 residues long. The CDR3: CASSLVDTGELFF. CDR3 sequence (DNA): TGTGCCAGCTCCCTGGTGGACACCGGGGAGCTGTTTTTT.